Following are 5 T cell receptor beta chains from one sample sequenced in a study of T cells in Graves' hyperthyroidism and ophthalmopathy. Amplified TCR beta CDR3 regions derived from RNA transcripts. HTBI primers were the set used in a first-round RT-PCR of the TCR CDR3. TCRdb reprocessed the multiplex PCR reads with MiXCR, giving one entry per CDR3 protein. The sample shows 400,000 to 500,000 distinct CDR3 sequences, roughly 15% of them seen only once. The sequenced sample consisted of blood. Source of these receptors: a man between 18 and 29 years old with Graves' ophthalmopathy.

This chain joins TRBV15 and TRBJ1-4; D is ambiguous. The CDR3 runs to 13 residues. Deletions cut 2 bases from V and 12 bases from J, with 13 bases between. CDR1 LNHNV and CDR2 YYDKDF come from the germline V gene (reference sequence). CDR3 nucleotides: TGTGCCACCAGCAGAATAGGAGGGCGCGAACTGTTTTTT. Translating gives CATSRIGGRELFF.

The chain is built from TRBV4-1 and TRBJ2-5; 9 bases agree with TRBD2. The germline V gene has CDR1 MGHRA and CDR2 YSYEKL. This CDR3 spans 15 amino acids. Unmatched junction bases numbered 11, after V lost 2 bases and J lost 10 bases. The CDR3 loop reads CASSQPGTSTNDQYF. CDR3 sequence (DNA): TGCGCCAGCAGCCAACCCGGGACTAGCACAAATGACCAGTACTTC.

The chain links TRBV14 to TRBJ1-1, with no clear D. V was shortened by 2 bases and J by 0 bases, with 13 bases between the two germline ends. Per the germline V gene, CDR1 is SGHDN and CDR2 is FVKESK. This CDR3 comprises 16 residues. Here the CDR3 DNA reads TGTGCCAGCAGCCAATGGATCGGGGAAATGAACACTGAAGCTTTCTTT. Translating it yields CASSQWIGEMNTEAFF.

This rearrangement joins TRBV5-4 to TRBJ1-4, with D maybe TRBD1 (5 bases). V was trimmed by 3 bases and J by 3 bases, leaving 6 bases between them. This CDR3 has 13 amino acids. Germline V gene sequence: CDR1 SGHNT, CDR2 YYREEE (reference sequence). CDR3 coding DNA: TGTGCCAGCAGCTCGACAGCTAATGAAAAACTGTTTTTT. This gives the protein CASSSTANEKLFF.

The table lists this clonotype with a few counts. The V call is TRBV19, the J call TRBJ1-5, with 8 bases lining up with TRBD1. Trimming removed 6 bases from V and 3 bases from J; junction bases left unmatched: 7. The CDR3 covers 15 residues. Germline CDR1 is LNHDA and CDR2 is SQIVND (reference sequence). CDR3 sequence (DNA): TGTGCCAGTAGCCCGGACAGGGTGGACAATCAGCCCCAGCATTTT. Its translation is CASSPDRVDNQPQHF.